Detailed here is one T cell receptor beta chain. The data were taken from a study of beta chain features in type 1 diabetes. The overall study: The study found patients and healthy donors alike in age, gender and cell yields. In all, 107,917,701 sorted cells from all samples were analyzed.

The germline gives CDR1 MNHEY, CDR2 SMNVEV (reference sequence). CDR3 size: 15 residues. The V gene end was trimmed by 6 bases and the J gene end by 1 base; junction bases not matched to a gene: 8. The authors reverse transcribed all of the isolated RNA, so sequencing captured expressed TCRB transcripts. Repertoires were generated with immunoSEQ multiplex PCR, while TCRdb's copy carries only in-frame clones and drops some. The sample lists 310,000 or so clones; approximately 8% were seen once. The sequence was collected from a woman in her late teens or twenties in good health. Source material: central memory CD4+ T cells from blood. The chain employs TRBV27 and TRBJ1-1; 7 bases map to TRBD1. The CDR3 loop is CASSRSGQANTEAFF. The CDR3, as DNA: TGTGCCAGCAGCAGATCCGGACAGGCGAACACTGAAGCTTTCTTT.